A selection of T cell receptor beta chains follows, all from one sample in a study of T cells in Graves' hyperthyroidism and ophthalmopathy. MiXCR, run by TCRdb on the multiplex PCR reads, gives a single entry per CDR3 protein. The sample carries over 450,000 distinct CDR3 sequences, 17% recorded once. What was sequenced was blood. These receptors all stem from a woman aged 18-29 years with Graves' ophthalmopathy. CDR3s include the opening cysteine and the closing phenylalanine or tryptophan. Clone size is not always given. Where it is, it says once, few, many or a class for expanded clones.

V: TRBV3-1
size: many
J: TRBJ2-7
CDR3: CASSPWSLSPDEQYF

V: TRBV5-4
size: -
J: TRBJ1-2
CDR3: CASSESGVYGYTF

V: TRBV29-1
size: few
J: TRBJ2-2
CDR3: CSVENRLSGTGELFF

V: TRBV7-8
size: many
J: TRBJ1-2
CDR3: CASSPGQHEKNYGYTF

V: TRBV6-1
size: few
J: TRBJ1-4
CDR3: CASLRVAIPQGTNEKLFF

V: TRBV18
size: -
J: TRBJ2-7
CDR3: CASSPSFSGTGLYEQYF

V: TRBV15
size: -
J: TRBJ1-5
CDR3: CATSPEGNQPQHF

V: TRBV29-1
size: -
J: TRBJ2-7
CDR3: CSVAGAGGRSPYYEQYF

V: TRBV7-9
size: many
J: TRBJ1-5
CDR3: CASSLGGRGQPQHF

V: TRBV28
size: -
J: TRBJ1-5
CDR3: CASSLEGLGKQPQHF

V: TRBV4-1
size: -
J: TRBJ2-3
CDR3: CASSQDAPGQLSTDTQYF

V: TRBV7-2
size: many
J: TRBJ2-1
CDR3: CASSPSRGSSYNEQFF

V: TRBV6-2/TRBV6-3
size: -
J: TRBJ1-5
CDR3: CASRAPGVGNQPQHF

V: TRBV7-3
size: few
J: TRBJ2-6
CDR3: CASSTGGGVAGANVLTF

V: TRBV7-9
size: many
J: TRBJ2-7
CDR3: CASSESGSSYEQYF

V: TRBV20-1
size: few
J: TRBJ2-2
CDR3: CSARESAGARTGELFF

V: TRBV28
size: many
J: TRBJ1-2
CDR3: CASYFPGQGLNYGYTF

V: TRBV7-9
size: few
J: TRBJ1-1
CDR3: CASSLDRPGPNTEAFF

V: TRBV30
size: many
J: TRBJ2-1
CDR3: CAWSLGGSYNEQFF

V: TRBV4-2
size: few
J: TRBJ2-5
CDR3: CASSQDIGQDTQYF

V: TRBV11-2
size: few
J: TRBJ1-5
CDR3: CASSFDIGQPQHF

V: TRBV3-1
size: few
J: TRBJ1-1
CDR3: CASSEARQVNTEAFF

V: TRBV25-1
size: few
J: TRBJ1-1
CDR3: CASSDASGNTEAFF

V: TRBV6-2/TRBV6-3
size: few
J: TRBJ2-5
CDR3: CASSYAGGNQETQYF

V: TRBV28
size: many
J: TRBJ2-2
CDR3: CASRRDRSNTGELFF

V: TRBV9
size: few
J: TRBJ1-1
CDR3: CASSARRQGNTEAFF

V: TRBV12-3/TRBV12-4
size: many
J: TRBJ1-5
CDR3: CASRTSGARSNQPQHF

V: TRBV20-1
size: many
J: TRBJ2-3
CDR3: CSASGDLSTDTQYF

V: TRBV7-8
size: many
J: TRBJ1-1
CDR3: CASTHRGHVTEAFF

V: TRBV3-1
size: few
J: TRBJ2-1
CDR3: CASSQDRGDLSYNEQFF

V: TRBV28
size: many
J: TRBJ2-2
CDR3: CASTSRRVQNGELFF